The clone carrying this T cell receptor beta chain was counted a few times. Its antigen is undetermined. The second PCR ran about 6 to 11 cycles with a sample-barcoded 5' primer and J-beta primers. TCRdb redid the calling of the 5' RACE reads with MiXCR, one entry per CDR3 protein. This table holds about 680,000 distinct CDR3 sequences, roughly 50% found once. The record originates from a study of blood T cells in healthy people across ages. Study results and caveats: Naive CD4+ cells and diversity were both higher in long-lived donors than in aged donors. The study lacked donor CMV status, which possibly confounded expanded clonotype changes. Diversity estimates from one million T cells were considered underestimates.

The draw of peripheral blood yielded approximately 10 milliliters from each donor. Sequencing input: blood. The source is an older woman in good health.

CDR3: CSVDVTGDEAFF. For the CDR3, the DNA is TGCAGCGTTGATGTTACAGGAGACGAAGCTTTCTTT. The rearrangement links TRBV29-1 to TRBJ1-1; TRBD1 is a possible D gene (5 bases). CDR1 is SQVTM and CDR2 is ANQGSEA in the germline V gene. V was shortened by 3 bases and J by 8 bases, with 13 bases between the two germline ends. This CDR3 comprises 12 residues.